The rows below give T cell receptor beta chains drawn from one sample of a study of T-cell memory formation after mild COVID-19. TCRdb called the 5' RACE reads again in MiXCR, with one record for every CDR3 protein. The sample shows 200,000 to 250,000 distinct CDR3 sequences, 9% to 10% of them seen only once. The sample taken for sequencing was PBMCs or a T cell subset sorted from them (not recorded which). The receptor set was obtained from a young man who had mild COVID-19 (a few samples of this study predate the infection). Cell type and time point are not known. CDR3s include the opening cysteine and the closing phenylalanine or tryptophan. D genes are given only for firm matches. For some rows the clone size is stated as once, few or many, or as a class when expanded; others skip it.

v_gene: TRBV6-5
j_gene: TRBJ1-2
abundance: -
d_gene: -
CDR3aa: CASSLRTGTGYTF
CDR3nt: TGTGCCAGCAGCCTCAGAACAGGGACTGGCTACACCTTC

v_gene: TRBV2
j_gene: TRBJ2-5
abundance: -
d_gene: -
CDR3aa: CASQADQETQYF
CDR3nt: TGTGCCAGTCAAGCAGACCAAGAGACCCAGTACTTC

v_gene: TRBV5-1
j_gene: TRBJ1-2
abundance: few
d_gene: -
CDR3aa: CASRQKAGMGNYGYTF
CDR3nt: TGCGCCAGCAGGCAGAAGGCGGGAATGGGTAACTATGGCTACACCTTC

v_gene: TRBV7-9
j_gene: TRBJ1-1
abundance: many
d_gene: -
CDR3aa: CASSWGGNTEAFF
CDR3nt: TGTGCCAGCAGCTGGGGGGGGAACACTGAAGCTTTCTTT

v_gene: TRBV5-1
j_gene: TRBJ2-1
abundance: -
d_gene: -
CDR3aa: CASRQGGGGPDEQFF
CDR3nt: TGCGCCAGCCGCCAGGGAGGTGGGGGCCCCGATGAGCAGTTCTTC

v_gene: TRBV7-2
j_gene: TRBJ2-3
abundance: few
d_gene: TRBD2
CDR3aa: CASRHGGARTDTQYF
CDR3nt: TGTGCCAGCAGACACGGGGGGGCCCGCACAGATACGCAGTATTTT

v_gene: TRBV5-5
j_gene: TRBJ1-5
abundance: -
d_gene: -
CDR3aa: CASSFGATRNREIHQPQHF
CDR3nt: TGTGCCAGCAGCTTTGGGGCAACACGCAACCGAGAGATACATCAGCCCCAGCATTTT

v_gene: TRBV10-3
j_gene: TRBJ2-6
abundance: few
d_gene: -
CDR3aa: CAIKASSGANVLTF
CDR3nt: TGTGCCATCAAGGCGAGTAGTGGGGCCAACGTCCTGACTTTC

v_gene: TRBV4-1
j_gene: TRBJ2-6
abundance: -
d_gene: -
CDR3aa: CASSQPQFSGANVLTF
CDR3nt: TGCGCCAGCAGCCAGCCCCAGTTCTCTGGGGCCAACGTCCTGACTTTC

v_gene: TRBV2
j_gene: TRBJ1-5
abundance: -
d_gene: -
CDR3aa: CATQGESNQPQHF
CDR3nt: TGTGCCACCCAAGGGGAAAGCAATCAGCCCCAGCATTTT

v_gene: TRBV6-5
j_gene: TRBJ1-3
abundance: -
d_gene: -
CDR3aa: CASSYSGPGSGNTIYF
CDR3nt: TGTGCCAGCAGTTACTCCGGTCCGGGCTCTGGAAACACCATATATTTT

v_gene: TRBV7-2
j_gene: TRBJ1-5
abundance: few
d_gene: -
CDR3aa: CASSPNTGNNQPQHF
CDR3nt: TGTGCCAGCAGCCCAAATACAGGGAACAATCAGCCCCAGCATTTT

v_gene: TRBV4-2
j_gene: TRBJ2-1
abundance: -
d_gene: TRBD1
CDR3aa: CASSQDPGTAEQFF
CDR3nt: TGTGCCAGCAGCCAAGATCCCGGGACAGCAGAGCAGTTCTTC

v_gene: TRBV20-1
j_gene: TRBJ1-2
abundance: -
d_gene: -
CDR3aa: CSAERQGYGYTF
CDR3nt: TGCAGTGCAGAGAGACAAGGCTATGGCTACACCTTC

v_gene: TRBV6-5
j_gene: TRBJ1-2
abundance: -
d_gene: -
CDR3aa: CASSYSGGDNYGYTF
CDR3nt: TGTGCCAGCAGTTACTCGGGGGGTGACAACTATGGCTACACCTTC

v_gene: TRBV15
j_gene: TRBJ1-1
abundance: -
d_gene: TRBD1
CDR3aa: CATSTTGETEAFF
CDR3nt: TGTGCCACCAGCACAACAGGGGAGACTGAAGCTTTCTTT

v_gene: TRBV7-2
j_gene: TRBJ1-2
abundance: -
d_gene: TRBD1
CDR3aa: CASIRQGGGYTF
CDR3nt: TGTGCCAGCATCCGACAGGGCGGTGGCTACACCTTC

v_gene: TRBV6-5
j_gene: TRBJ2-4
abundance: few
d_gene: -
CDR3aa: CASSYSGRGQGKNIQYF
CDR3nt: TGTGCCAGCAGTTACTCGGGTCGGGGGCAGGGCAAAAACATTCAGTACTTC

v_gene: TRBV19
j_gene: TRBJ1-2
abundance: -
d_gene: -
CDR3aa: CASSIFYRGNYGYTF
CDR3nt: TGTGCCAGTAGTATATTCTATAGGGGAAACTATGGCTACACCTTC

v_gene: TRBV12-3/TRBV12-4
j_gene: TRBJ1-5
abundance: -
d_gene: -
CDR3aa: CASSFRRGNQPQHF
CDR3nt: TGTGCCAGCAGTTTTCGCAGGGGCAATCAGCCCCAGCATTTT

v_gene: TRBV5-8
j_gene: TRBJ1-4
abundance: few
d_gene: -
CDR3aa: CASPLENFWGVEKLFF
CDR3nt: TGTGCCAGCCCCCTAGAGAACTTCTGGGGTGTGGAAAAACTGTTTTTT

v_gene: TRBV4-3
j_gene: TRBJ2-2
abundance: -
d_gene: -
CDR3aa: CASSQDRVRVPHLFF
CDR3nt: TGCGCCAGCAGCCAAGATAGGGTACGAGTCCCTCACCTGTTTTTT

v_gene: TRBV7-6
j_gene: TRBJ1-1
abundance: many
d_gene: -
CDR3aa: CASSLGPGADTEAFF
CDR3nt: TGTGCCAGCAGCTTAGGGCCGGGGGCGGATACTGAAGCTTTCTTT

v_gene: TRBV20-1
j_gene: TRBJ2-1
abundance: -
d_gene: -
CDR3aa: CSARDGAGLEQFF
CDR3nt: TGCAGTGCTAGAGATGGGGCAGGGCTTGAGCAGTTCTTC

v_gene: TRBV5-1
j_gene: TRBJ1-4
abundance: -
d_gene: TRBD1
CDR3aa: CASRLGTVNEKLFF
CDR3nt: TGCGCCAGCAGGCTCGGGACAGTTAATGAAAAACTGTTTTTT

v_gene: TRBV6-5
j_gene: TRBJ2-1
abundance: few
d_gene: -
CDR3aa: CASRTTAGLYNEQFF
CDR3nt: TGTGCCTCCAGAACGACGGCAGGCCTATACAATGAGCAGTTCTTC

v_gene: TRBV7-2
j_gene: TRBJ1-1
abundance: -
d_gene: -
CDR3aa: CASSWGDLEAFF
CDR3nt: TGTGCCAGCAGCTGGGGGGATCTTGAAGCTTTCTTT

v_gene: TRBV6-6
j_gene: TRBJ1-5
abundance: many
d_gene: TRBD1
CDR3aa: CAISQQGGITQPQHF
CDR3nt: TGTGCCATCTCACAACAGGGGGGGATTACTCAGCCCCAGCATTTT

v_gene: TRBV25-1
j_gene: TRBJ2-5
abundance: many
d_gene: TRBD2
CDR3aa: CASSEYSPTSGNQETQYF
CDR3nt: TGTGCCAGCAGTGAATATAGCCCCACTAGCGGGAATCAAGAGACCCAGTACTTC